The clone carrying this TCR beta chain occurred once. The V end lost 2 bases, the J end lost 5 bases, and 24 bases lay between the germline ends. The CDR3 covers 19 residues. The germline gives CDR1 KGHSH, CDR2 LQKENI. The sample is drawn from a study of shared clonotypes between healthy human individuals. Study overall: Each donor had three CD4 naive, three CD4 memory, two CD8 naive and one CD8 memory plate.

The assay was carried out at the deep level. The sorted-subset replicate PCRs were given about 200 ng DNA, which is 30,000 or so T cell genomes. Clones were read by immunoSEQ multiplex PCR, and TCRdb kept only the in-frame ones, dropping some. The sample has approximately 1.5 million clones; just under 99% are singletons. The V and J genes are TRBV18 and TRBJ1-4; no clear D. Sequenced: naive CD4+ T cells sorted from blood. Subset specified: CD45RA+ positively selected. The TCR originated in a man aged 30-40 years in good health. CDR3 in amino acids: CASSPIRRTSPGTNEKLFF. Written as DNA, the CDR3 is TGTGCCAGCTCACCAATTAGGAGGACTTCCCCGGGCACCAATGAAAAACTGTTTTTT.